This T cell receptor beta chain was retrieved from a study of blood T cell repertoires in COVID-19 (dated by TCRdb to 2019 to 2021). In terms of the full investigation: Samples from collaborators originated in the United States, Italy and Spain and spanned both the acute and convalescent phases of COVID-19. The samples were drawn from two sources: the first 160 participants of the ongoing ImmuneRACE study, and 1,000 to 1,500 subjects contributed by 6 global collaborators. The sample metadata nearly always contained a de-identified subject ID, COVID-19 status, age in years and sex. Where available, HLA class I and class II types were obtained from metadata supplied by the sample provider rather than from assay-based typing. The dataset comprised deeply sampled blood TCRbeta repertoires from subjects exposed to, actively infected with, or recovered from COVID-19. A freely available public database, intended as a resource for researchers studying the immune response to SARS-CoV-2, is where the repertoires were released. The prospective study material was composed of cDNA or gDNA derived from T cells, B-cell-depleted T cells, or PBMCs.

Enrolling through a virtual design, the prospective study's participants ranged in age from roughly 18 to 90 years and lived across 24 United States geographic areas. In the prospective study, cohorts were assigned on the basis of participant-reported clinical history obtained from a screening survey and a study questionnaire. A participant counted as exposed if, within 2 weeks of entering the study, that participant had been in contact with someone who had a PCR-confirmed or clinician-diagnosed COVID-19 case. In the prospective study, mobile phlebotomists collected whole blood, serum and a nasopharyngeal or oropharyngeal swab from each participant. Over an approximately 2-month period, participants in the prospective study had the option of providing additional blood draws and questionnaires. Before DNA extraction, prospective study blood samples were shipped either frozen or at room temperature.

Spanning cysteine to phenylalanine, the CDR3 consists of 16 amino acids. Left in the record is the CDR3 DNA by itself, 48 bases read in frame from the first base. The germline V gene supplies CDR1 SGDLS and CDR2 YYNGEE. Here V drops 2 bases and J drops 8 bases, and the junction holds 11 bases not matched to any gene. Summary of the overall study and its limitations: The amount of clinical and demographic metadata varied by source and participant and was provided uncurated.

TCRbeta CDR3 regions were amplified from genomic DNA using the immunoSEQ Assay, a bias-controlled multiplex PCR. Per the authors' processing: Nucleated cell counts per sample were estimated from amplification of reference gene primers within the assay. Sequence reads were collapsed and filtered to measure the absolute abundance of every unique TCRbeta CDR3 rearrangement. For each sample, productive Simpson clonality was calculated as the square root of Simpson's diversity index across productive rearrangements. The table comes from immuneACCESS by way of TCRdb, which keeps in-frame sequences with V and J called. Part of the clones is missing from these tables; in studies checked, under half for an unresolved V gene and the rest for unknown reasons. V and J calls and clone size are given by that table; D and trimming were obtained from the DNA. For this sample there are around 220,000 clones; about 90% appear just once. Together, the top ten hold roughly 16% of the sample.

A word on this clone: The specificity of this receptor is unknown. Per-nucleotide qualities are absent, and no much larger clonotype sits a single base away.

This TCR came from a young man who had been exposed to COVID-19. Source material: PBMCs or T cells enriched from blood (not recorded which). The receptor chain draws on TRBV9 and TRBJ1-3; 9 bases in between match TRBD1. The CDR3 protein sequence reads: CASSVGQGFKRDTIYF. In nucleotides, the sequence is TGTGCCAGCAGCGTCGGACAGGGGTTTAAGAGGGACACCATATATTTT.